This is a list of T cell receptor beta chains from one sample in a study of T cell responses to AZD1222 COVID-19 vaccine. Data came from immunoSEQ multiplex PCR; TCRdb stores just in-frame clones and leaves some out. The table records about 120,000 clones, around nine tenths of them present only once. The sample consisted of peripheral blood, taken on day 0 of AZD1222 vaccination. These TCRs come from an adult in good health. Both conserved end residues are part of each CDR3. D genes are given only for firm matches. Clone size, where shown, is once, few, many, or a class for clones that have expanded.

CASSQAGPTDTQYF TGTGCCAGCAGCCAGGCAGGACCCACAGATACGCAGTATTTT TRBJ2-3 TRBV3-1/TRBV3-2 few -
CASSPLAGDNEQFF TGTGCCAGCTCACCTTTAGCGGGAGACAATGAGCAGTTCTTC TRBJ2-1 TRBV18 - TRBD2
CASSQGPGWAGISYNEQFF TGCGCCAGCAGCCAAGGCCCTGGGTGGGCGGGAATCTCCTACAATGAGCAGTTCTTC TRBJ2-1 TRBV4-1 - -
CASSAGDRQWTGSYNEQFF TGTGCCAGTAGTGCCGGGGACAGACAATGGACGGGTTCCTACAATGAGCAGTTCTTC TRBJ2-1 TRBV19 - TRBD1
CASTRKGALTYEQYF TGTGCCAGCACTAGAAAGGGGGCCTTGACCTACGAGCAGTACTTC TRBJ2-7 TRBV19 - TRBD1
CASSLGGGAGETQYF TGTGCCAGCAGCTTAGGGGGTGGCGCGGGGGAGACCCAGTACTTC TRBJ2-5 TRBV7-2 - -
CASSLFRETEAFF TGTGCCAGCAGTTTATTCAGGGAAACTGAAGCTTTCTTT TRBJ1-1 TRBV27 - -
CASSVAFRGRGDTQYF TGTGCCAGCAGCGTAGCTTTTCGGGGGCGCGGAGATACGCAGTATTTT TRBJ2-3 TRBV9 - -
CASSPLTGGTTGELFF TGTGCCAGCAGCCCCCTCACGGGGGGAACAACCGGGGAGCTGTTTTTT TRBJ2-2 TRBV4-2 once TRBD2
CASSVDGTGELFF TGTGCCAGCAGCGTAGATGGTACCGGGGAGCTGTTTTTT TRBJ2-2 TRBV9 few -
CASSLGAGGSSYNEQFF TGTGCCAGCAGCTTAGGAGCTGGCGGAAGCTCCTACAATGAGCAGTTCTTC TRBJ2-1 TRBV11-2 - -
CAWSGGRLSDSPLHF TGTGCCTGGAGTGGAGGGCGGTTGAGTGATTCACCCCTCCACTTT TRBJ1-6 TRBV30 - -
CASSYHTGTGGLVDKNIQYF TGTGCCAGCAGTTACCACACCGGGACAGGGGGTTTGGTTGACAAAAACATTCAGTACTTC TRBJ2-4 TRBV6-2/TRBV6-3 - TRBD1
CASPPTPRNTGELFF TGTGCCAGCCCTCCGACTCCCCGAAACACCGGGGAGCTGTTTTTT TRBJ2-2 TRBV6-6 once -
CASSSTSGRGTGELFF TGTGCCAGCAGCTCGACTAGCGGGAGAGGCACCGGGGAGCTGTTTTTT TRBJ2-2 TRBV5-4 - TRBD2
CARSLGGNEQYF TGTGCCAGAAGCCTCGGGGGGAACGAGCAGTACTTC TRBJ2-7 TRBV5-3 - TRBD2
CASSKRTSGSPGANVLTF TGTGCCAGCAGTAAACGGACTAGCGGGAGTCCTGGGGCCAACGTCCTGACTTTC TRBJ2-6 TRBV2 once TRBD2
CASSVQGSTYNEQFF TGTGCCAGCAGCGTACAGGGTTCAACATACAATGAGCAGTTCTTC TRBJ2-1 TRBV9 - -
CASSLGSRFKGQYF TGTGCCAGCAGCTTGGGGTCCAGGTTCAAGGGGCAGTACTTC TRBJ2-7 TRBV7-2 - -
CASSPSGITNYGYTF TGTGCCAGCTCACCTTCCGGGATTACTAACTATGGCTACACCTTC TRBJ1-2 TRBV18 - -
CSAGGGLGDTQYF TGCAGCGCGGGGGGGGGACTTGGAGATACGCAGTATTTT TRBJ2-3 TRBV29-1 - TRBD2
CASSLGRAETQYF TGTGCCAGCAGCTTGGGGAGGGCAGAGACCCAGTACTTC TRBJ2-5 TRBV5-6 - -
CASSRPGTGPGNTIYF TGTGCCAGCAGCCGCCCCGGAACAGGCCCTGGAAACACCATATATTTT TRBJ1-3 TRBV5-4 - -
CASRREGSPLEQYF TGTGCCAGCCGACGCGAGGGCAGCCCCCTGGAGCAGTACTTC TRBJ2-7 TRBV28 - -
CASSDVGTDTQYF TGTGCCAGCAGTGATGTCGGTACAGATACGCAGTATTTT TRBJ2-3 TRBV2 - -
CASSLAKIPGGEYEQYF TGTGCCAGCAGCTTAGCGAAAATTCCAGGGGGCGAATACGAGCAGTACTTC TRBJ2-7 TRBV7-6 - TRBD1